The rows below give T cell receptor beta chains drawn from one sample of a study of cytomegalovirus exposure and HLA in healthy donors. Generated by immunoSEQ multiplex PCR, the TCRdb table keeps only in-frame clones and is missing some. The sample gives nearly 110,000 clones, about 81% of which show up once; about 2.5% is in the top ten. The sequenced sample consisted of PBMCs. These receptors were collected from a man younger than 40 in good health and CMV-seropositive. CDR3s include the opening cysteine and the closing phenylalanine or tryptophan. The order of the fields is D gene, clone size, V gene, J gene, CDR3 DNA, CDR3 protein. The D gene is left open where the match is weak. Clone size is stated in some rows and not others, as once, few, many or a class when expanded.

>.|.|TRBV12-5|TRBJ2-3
TGTGCTAGTGGTTTGTCCAGCACGCGGGATACGCAGTATTTT
CASGLSSTRDTQYF
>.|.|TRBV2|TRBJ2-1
TGTGCCAGCCATGCGGGCGGCGAGCAGTTCTTC
CASHAGGEQFF
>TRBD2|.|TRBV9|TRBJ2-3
TGTGCCAGCAGCGCCATCCTCGCGGGGGGGACAGATACGCAGTATTTT
CASSAILAGGTDTQYF
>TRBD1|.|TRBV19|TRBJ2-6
TGTGCCAGTAACACAGGGGACGGGGCCAACGTCCTGACTTTC
CASNTGDGANVLTF
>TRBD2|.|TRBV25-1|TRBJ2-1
TGTGCCAGCAGTGACCTCCCCAGCGGGGGGAGGAATGAGCAGTTCTTC
CASSDLPSGGRNEQFF
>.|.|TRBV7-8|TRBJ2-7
TGTGCCAGCACCAACCCCCACGGGGGTGACTACGAGCAGTACTTC
CASTNPHGGDYEQYF
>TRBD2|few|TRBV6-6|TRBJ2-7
TGTGCCAGCAGTTACTCGACTAGCGGGGGCGAGCAGTACTTC
CASSYSTSGGEQYF
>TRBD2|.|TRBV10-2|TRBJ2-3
TGCGCCATCTCTTCCGGGACTAGCGTCCCAGATACGCAGTATTTT
CAISSGTSVPDTQYF
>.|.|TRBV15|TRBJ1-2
TGTGCCACCAGCAGCGGACGGACAGACAACTATGGCTACACCTTC
CATSSGRTDNYGYTF
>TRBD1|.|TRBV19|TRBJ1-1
TGTGCCAGTAGCCTCGGACAGGGGATTGGCACTGAAGCTTTCTTT
CASSLGQGIGTEAFF
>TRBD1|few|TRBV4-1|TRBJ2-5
TGCGCCAGCAGCCAAGAGGGGACAGGGGAGACCCAGTACTTC
CASSQEGTGETQYF
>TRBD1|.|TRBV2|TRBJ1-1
TGTGCCAGCAGACAGACAGGGGGCCGGACTGAAGCTTTCTTT
CASRQTGGRTEAFF
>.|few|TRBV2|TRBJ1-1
TGTGCCAGCAGTGCCCAGGGGACTGAAGCTTTCTTT
CASSAQGTEAFF
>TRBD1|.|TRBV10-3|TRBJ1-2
TGTGCCATCAGTCGGGGACAGCCCTCCACTAACTATGGCTACACCTTC
CAISRGQPSTNYGYTF
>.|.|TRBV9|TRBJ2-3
.
CASSVVAGGTDTQYF
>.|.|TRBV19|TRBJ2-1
TGTGCCAGTAGTATTTCCGGACGGTACGGGGATGAGCAGTTCTTC
CASSISGRYGDEQFF
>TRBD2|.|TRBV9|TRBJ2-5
TGTGCCAGCAGCGGGGCTAGCGGGGGGACGGAGACCCAGTACTTC
CASSGASGGTETQYF
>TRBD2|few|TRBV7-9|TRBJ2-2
TGTGCCAGCAGGGCAAGGGGGACTAGCGATTTCCCCGGGGAGCTGTTTTTT
CASRARGTSDFPGELFF
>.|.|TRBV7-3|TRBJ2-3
TGTGCCAGCAGCTTAAGAGGCAGCCAGACAGATACGCAGTATTTT
CASSLRGSQTDTQYF
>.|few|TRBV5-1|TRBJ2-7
TGCGCCAGCGGCCCTGGACAGACCCCTAAGGAGCAGTACTTC
CASGPGQTPKEQYF
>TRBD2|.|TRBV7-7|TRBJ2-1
TGTGCCAGCAGCTCTAGCGGGGGGGCCTTCGATGAGCAGTTCTTC
CASSSSGGAFDEQFF
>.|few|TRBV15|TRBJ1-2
TGTGCCACCAGCAGAGAGGAGAGGGCGCCCGGATCCTATGGCTACACCTTC
CATSREERAPGSYGYTF
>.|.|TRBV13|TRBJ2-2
TGTGCCAGCAGCTTAGGCTTCAGGGGATTAAACACCGGGGAGCCGTTTTTT
CASSLGFRGLNTGEPFF
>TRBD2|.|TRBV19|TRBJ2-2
TGTGCCAGTAGCCCCGCGGGAGCTATTGACACCGGGGAGCTGTTTTTT
CASSPAGAIDTGELFF
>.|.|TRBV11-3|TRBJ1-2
TGTGCCAGCAGCTACAAGACAACCCTCTTC
CASSYKTTLF
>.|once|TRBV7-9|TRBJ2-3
TGTGCCAGCAGCCTAACCCCTCAGGCAGATACGCAGTATTTT
CASSLTPQADTQYF
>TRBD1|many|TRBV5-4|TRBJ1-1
TGTGCCAGCAGCTTGGTGGCAGGGGGGAACACTGAAGCTTTCTTT
CASSLVAGGNTEAFF
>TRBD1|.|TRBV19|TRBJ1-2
TGTGCCAGTACCCCCTTGAGGGGACAGAGCAGGGGCTACACCTTC
CASTPLRGQSRGYTF
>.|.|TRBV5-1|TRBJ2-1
TGCGCCAGCAGCTTGGCGTGGACAAAGAACTACAATGAGCAGTTCTTC
CASSLAWTKNYNEQFF
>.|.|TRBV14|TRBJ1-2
TGTGCCAGCAGCCAATACCCGGGGGGCTACACCTTC
CASSQYPGGYTF
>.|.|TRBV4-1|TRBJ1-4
TGCGCCAGCAGCCAAGAGGGGGCTCAGCATGAAAAACTGTTTTTT
CASSQEGAQHEKLFF
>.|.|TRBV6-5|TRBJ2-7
TGTGCCAGCAGGAGGACAGAAAGAAGAGACGAGCAGTACTTC
CASRRTERRDEQYF
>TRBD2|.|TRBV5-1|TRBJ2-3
TGCGCCAGCAGCGGCGGGGGGGTTACAGATACGCAGTATTTT
CASSGGGVTDTQYF
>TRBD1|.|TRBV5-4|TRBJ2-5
TGTGCCAGCAGCTCCCAGGACAGGGCAGAGACCCAGTACTTC
CASSSQDRAETQYF
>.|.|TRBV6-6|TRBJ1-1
TGTGCCAGCAGTTTAGCAGATAACACTGAAGCTTTCTTT
CASSLADNTEAFF
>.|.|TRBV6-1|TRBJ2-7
TGTGCCAGCAGTCGGACTCCCTACGAGCAGTACTTC
CASSRTPYEQYF